This T cell receptor (beta chain) was obtained from a study of OX40 agonist ivuxolimab in advanced cancers. Study as a whole: Ivuxolimab, which is an agonistic anti-OX40 (CD134) antibody, was administered to the patients. Having had anti-PD-1, anti-PD-L1 or anti-CTLA-4 therapy before was allowed, and around 44% had some.

General study points: More expanded clones were seen, on average, in CD8+ T cells than in CD4+.

Concerning this clone: The target antigen is unknown.

CDR1 and CDR2 (germline): LNHDA, SQIVND (reference sequence). The CDR3 has 14 residues. V was shortened by 2 bases and J by 2 bases, with 6 bases between the two germline ends. The data were produced by immunoSEQ multiplex PCR, yet TCRdb's version contains in-frame clones alone and is incomplete. The sample holds tens of thousands of clones, 85% to 90% seen once. The sequence came from an adult with an advanced solid tumor such as melanoma, head and neck, liver or kidney cancer. The sample in question was CD4+ or CD8+ T cells sorted from blood, obtained in a trial of the OX40 agonist ivuxolimab. The J gene is TRBJ1-4, the V gene TRBV19; unclear D gene. DNA for the CDR3: TGTGCCAGTAGTATAACACAGACTAATGAAAAACTGTTTTTT. It yields the protein CASSITQTNEKLFF.